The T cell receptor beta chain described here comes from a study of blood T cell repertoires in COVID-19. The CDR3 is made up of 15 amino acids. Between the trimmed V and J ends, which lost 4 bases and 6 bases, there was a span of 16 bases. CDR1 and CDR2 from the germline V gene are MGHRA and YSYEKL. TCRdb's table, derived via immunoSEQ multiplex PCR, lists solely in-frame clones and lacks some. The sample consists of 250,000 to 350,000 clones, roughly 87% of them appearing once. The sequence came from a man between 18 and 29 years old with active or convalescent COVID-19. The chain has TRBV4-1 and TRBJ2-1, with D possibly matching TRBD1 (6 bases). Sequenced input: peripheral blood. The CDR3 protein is CASSLGIRGGNEQFF. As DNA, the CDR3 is TGCGCCAGCAGCCTCGGGATAAGAGGGGGCAATGAGCAGTTCTTC.